A selection of T cell receptor beta chains follows, all from one sample in a study of blood T cell repertoires in COVID-19. Produced via immunoSEQ multiplex PCR; TCRdb's table is partial and in-frame only. Among roughly 38,000 clones, 70% to 90% were seen once, and the ten largest hold around a fifth. The sequencing sample was made of peripheral blood. These receptors were obtained from a man between 45 and 60 years old in a cohort sampled during active COVID-19. The CDR3 runs from the conserved cysteine through the conserved F or W. Each record gives: V gene, J gene, CDR3 protein.

V: TRBV30
J: TRBJ2-3
CDR3: CAWSARRAGGADTQYF

V: TRBV6-6
J: TRBJ2-1
CDR3: CASSLTIAGDPRRTYNEQFF

V: TRBV7-9
J: TRBJ1-2
CDR3: CASSLTGPYGYTF

V: TRBV7-2
J: TRBJ2-2
CDR3: CASSSNTGELFF

V: TRBV9
J: TRBJ2-2
CDR3: CASSAPAGELFF

V: TRBV7-2
J: TRBJ2-1
CDR3: CASSLLAGLAYNEQFF

V: TRBV19
J: TRBJ2-1
CDR3: CASSTGAGNEQFF

V: TRBV10-3
J: TRBJ1-1
CDR3: CAISEPVDNTEAFF

V: TRBV27
J: TRBJ2-5
CDR3: CASRTGDVEETQYF

V: TRBV5-6
J: TRBJ2-7
CDR3: CASSLGLAEIPYEQYF

V: TRBV10-3
J: TRBJ2-7
CDR3: CAIRQTGGNEQYF

V: TRBV6-2/TRBV6-3
J: TRBJ1-2
CDR3: CASSPRPGTFSRGYTF

V: TRBV6-6
J: TRBJ2-1
CDR3: CASRSRDLTYNEQFF

V: TRBV9
J: TRBJ2-3
CDR3: CASMTSGEGDTQYF

V: TRBV7-3
J: TRBJ2-1
CDR3: CASSSGQGSYNEQFF

V: TRBV13
J: TRBJ2-2
CDR3: CASSDEGQPGELFF

V: TRBV5-1
J: TRBJ2-3
CDR3: CASSLKGPSTDTQYF

V: TRBV19
J: TRBJ2-7
CDR3: CASSWRAGDTWTSYEQYF

V: TRBV19
J: TRBJ2-1
CDR3: CASSRDSYNEQFF